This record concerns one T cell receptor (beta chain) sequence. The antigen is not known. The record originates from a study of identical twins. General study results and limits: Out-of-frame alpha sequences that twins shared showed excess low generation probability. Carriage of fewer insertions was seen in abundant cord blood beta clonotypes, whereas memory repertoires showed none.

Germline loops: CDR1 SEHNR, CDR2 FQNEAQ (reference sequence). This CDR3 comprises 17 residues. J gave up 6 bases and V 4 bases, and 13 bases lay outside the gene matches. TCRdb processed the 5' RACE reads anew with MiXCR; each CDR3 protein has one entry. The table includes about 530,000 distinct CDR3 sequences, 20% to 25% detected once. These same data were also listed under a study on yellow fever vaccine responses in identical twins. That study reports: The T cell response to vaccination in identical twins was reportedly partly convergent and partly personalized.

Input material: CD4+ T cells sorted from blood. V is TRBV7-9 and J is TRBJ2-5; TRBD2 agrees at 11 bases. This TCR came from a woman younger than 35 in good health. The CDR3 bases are TGTGCCAGCAGCTCTTCTCTTACTAGCGGGAGATTCAAGACCCAGTACTTC. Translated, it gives CASSSSLTSGRFKTQYF.